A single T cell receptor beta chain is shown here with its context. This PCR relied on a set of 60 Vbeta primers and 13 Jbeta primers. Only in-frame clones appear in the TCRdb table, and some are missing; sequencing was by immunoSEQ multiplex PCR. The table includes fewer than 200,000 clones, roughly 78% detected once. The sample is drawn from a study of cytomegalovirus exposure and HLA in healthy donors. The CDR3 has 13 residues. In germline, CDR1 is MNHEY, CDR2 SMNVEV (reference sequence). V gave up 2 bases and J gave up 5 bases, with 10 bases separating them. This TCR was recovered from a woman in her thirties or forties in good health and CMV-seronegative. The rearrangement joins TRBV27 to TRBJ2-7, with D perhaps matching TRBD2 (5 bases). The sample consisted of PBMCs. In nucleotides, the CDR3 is TGTGCCAGCAGTTTAGAGGGTTTCAACGAGCAGTACTTC. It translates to CASSLEGFNEQYF.